This T cell receptor beta chain was observed in a study of control samples from healthy donors and cancer patients. TCRdb's copy holds only in-frame clones and misses some; the assay was immunoSEQ multiplex PCR. Counted here are roughly 41,000 clones, about 94% occurring once; the ten biggest clones make up under 30%. The germline V gene encodes CDR1 KGHSH and CDR2 LQKENI. V lost 3 bases and J 5 bases, leaving 13 bases between the germline ends. The CDR3 has 14 residues. This receptor was obtained from a man aged 60 to 75 in good health. This chain uses TRBV18 with TRBJ2-5; D is unresolved. Sequenced: blood. CDR3 DNA sequence: TGTGCCAGCTCACCCATGGATCCGGTCGAGACCCAGTACTTC. It is translated as CASSPMDPVETQYF.